This T cell receptor (beta chain) was found in a study of OX40 agonist ivuxolimab in advanced cancers. Turning to the overall study: The costimulatory receptor OX40 (CD134) was targeted by ivuxolimab, a fully human IgG2 agonistic monoclonal antibody. Intravenous ivuxolimab was administered to patients every 2 weeks at six dose levels: 0.01, 0.1, 0.3, 1.5, 3 and 10 mg/kg. Of the 50 to 55 dose-escalation patients, hepatocellular carcinoma was present in 19, melanoma in roughly 15, renal cell carcinoma in 9 and head and neck cancer in 9. In the dose-escalation cohort, roughly 80% of patients were male, and the mean age was approximately 60 years, with a range of roughly 23 to 85. Patients were allowed to have had prior anti-PD-1, anti-PD-L1 or anti-CTLA-4 therapy, and 30% to 40% of the dose-escalation patients had previously received checkpoint inhibitors. Three dose-escalation patients achieved partial responses, one with hepatocellular carcinoma and two with cutaneous melanoma. The purpose of peripheral TCRbeta sequencing was to test whether ivuxolimab changed TCR sequence diversity and led to clonal T-cell expansion. The paper reports the monotherapy dose-escalation portion (N = 52 patients) of the phase I ivuxolimab trial. Study-wide findings and limitations: At doses from 0.1 to 3.0 mg/kg, clonal expansion was seen in both CD4+ and CD8+ blood T cells between baseline and week 6. Partial responders in the 0.1-3.0 mg/kg groups had among the lowest normalized peripheral clonal expansion, especially among CD8+ T cells. The antigen specificity of the peripheral T cells that underwent clonal expansion was not determined. On average, CD8+ T cells showed more expanded clones than CD4+ T cells after ivuxolimab. Low levels of normalized T-cell clonal expansion were also shown by some nonresponding patients.

Patients with a history of autoimmune disease or receiving systemic immunosuppression were excluded from the trial. In every dose cohort, peripheral blood was drawn for TCR sequencing at baseline, cycle 4 day 1, and cycle 7 day 1. Samples came from an open-label, multicenter, first-in-human phase I dose-escalation trial of ivuxolimab. Adults with locally advanced or metastatic melanoma, renal cell carcinoma, hepatocellular carcinoma or head and neck squamous cell carcinoma were enrolled in the trial. Before TCR sequencing, CD4+ T cells and CD8+ T cells from peripheral blood were sorted into separate populations. Genomic DNA was isolated from the sorted cells so that the TCRbeta CDR3 region could be sequenced. TCRbeta CDR3 regions were sequenced using the immunoSEQ Assay. TCRdb holds this immuneACCESS table with in-frame rearrangements only. Some clones are missing; in checked studies, unresolved V genes explain under half, and the rest has no known cause. A total of tens of thousands of clones appear in this sample, more than 70% of them only once. The ten largest clones take up approximately 7% of the sample.

For this clone: What this receptor recognizes is not known. Per-base quality was not reported, and no clone a single base away is much larger than it.

From the cysteine through the phenylalanine, the CDR3 covers 18 amino acids. Of the read, only the CDR3 DNA is kept; its 54 bases are in frame from base 1. V trim: 5 bases; J trim: 2 bases; unmatched bases: 10. The germline V gene provides CDR1 SGHRS and CDR2 YFSETQ. This sequence uses TRBV5-1 and TRBJ2-2; the central 12 bases match TRBD2. This sample comprised CD4+ or CD8+ T cells sorted from blood, obtained in a trial of the OX40 agonist ivuxolimab. This TCR was recovered from an adult with an advanced solid tumor such as melanoma, head and neck, liver or kidney cancer. The DNA sequence is given as TGCGCCAGCAGTTCACCCAAACTAGCGGGAGGAAACACCGGGGAGCTGTTTTTT. Its protein reads: CASSSPKLAGGNTGELFF. Outside the CDR3, residues come from the reference TRBV5-1 and TRBJ2-2 proteins, so the full variable domain is: KAGVTQTPRYLIKTRGQQVTLSCSPISGHRSVSWYQQTPGQGLQFLFEYFSETQRNKGNFPGRFSGRQFSNSRSEMNVSTLELGDSALYLCASSSPKLAGGNTGELFFGEGSRLTVL.